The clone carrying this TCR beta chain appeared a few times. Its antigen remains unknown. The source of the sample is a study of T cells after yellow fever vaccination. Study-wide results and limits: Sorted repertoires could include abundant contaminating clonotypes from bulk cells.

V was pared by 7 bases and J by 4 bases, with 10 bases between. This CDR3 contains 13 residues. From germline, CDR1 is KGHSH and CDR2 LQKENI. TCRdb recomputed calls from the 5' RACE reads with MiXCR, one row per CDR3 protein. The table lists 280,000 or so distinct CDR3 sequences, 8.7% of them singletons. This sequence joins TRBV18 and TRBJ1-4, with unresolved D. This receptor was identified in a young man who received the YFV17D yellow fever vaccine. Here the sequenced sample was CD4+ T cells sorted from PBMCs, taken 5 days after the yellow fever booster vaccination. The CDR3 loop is CASFTQNNEKLFF. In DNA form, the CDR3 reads TGTGCCAGCTTTACTCAGAATAATGAAAAACTGTTTTTT.